The T cell receptor (beta chain) under discussion was sequenced for a study of cytomegalovirus exposure and HLA in healthy donors. The CDR3 loop spans 15 amino acids. CDR1 and CDR2 (germline): SGHRS, YFSETQ. V trimming: 4 bases; J trimming: 4 bases; junction bases outside the gene matches: 8. Produced via immunoSEQ multiplex PCR; TCRdb's table is partial and in-frame only. Of 60,000 or so clones in the sample, roughly 90% were seen once. This TCR came from a man aged 18-30 years in good health and CMV-seronegative. The sequenced sample consisted of PBMCs. The J gene is TRBJ2-1, the V gene TRBV5-1; 7 nucleotides match TRBD2. This chain's CDR3 is CASSVMGGPYNEQFF. CDR3 bases: TGCGCCAGCAGCGTCATGGGAGGGCCGTACAATGAGCAGTTCTTC.